The next 26 T cell receptor beta chains were all read from a single sample in a study of blood T cell repertoires in COVID-19. Assay: immunoSEQ multiplex PCR; the TCRdb copy retains only in-frame clones and omits some. The sample holds almost 250,000 clones, about 82% seen once. The sample taken for sequencing was PBMCs or T cells enriched from blood (not recorded which). Every receptor here comes from a woman between 45 and 65 years old with acute COVID-19.

The gene calls are TRBV7-3 and TRBJ2-1; TRBD2 aligns across 14 bases. V was clipped by 5 bases and J by 10 bases; unmatched bases: 7. Germline assignment: CDR1 SGHTA and CDR2 FQGTGA. There are 15 residues in the CDR3. DNA of the CDR3: TGTGCCAGCAGCGAAACCGGGACTAGCGGGAGAGAGCAGTTCTTC. It codes for CASSETGTSGREQFF.

The gene calls are TRBV5-1 and TRBJ1-1; 9 bases are shared with TRBD1. This CDR3 region has 17 residues. V trimming: 4 bases; J trimming: 1 base; junction bases outside the gene matches: 11. Germline lookup yields CDR1 SGHRS and CDR2 YFSETQ. In DNA form, the CDR3 reads TGCGCCAGCAGCCTGCTCCAGGGGACAGGGAAGAACACTGAAGCTTTCTTT. It translates to CASSLLQGTGKNTEAFF.

This chain connects TRBV7-6 to TRBJ1-3; D unresolved. Deletions cut 1 base from V and 0 bases from J, with 10 bases between. The CDR3 runs 16 residues. Germline loops: CDR1 SGHVS, CDR2 FNYEAQ. Here the CDR3 reads CASSLEAGSSGNTIYF. The DNA of the CDR3 is TGTGCCAGCAGCTTAGAGGCGGGTAGCTCTGGAAACACCATATATTTT.

The chain carries TRBV5-4 and TRBJ1-2; D call uncertain. The CDR3 has 14 amino acids. Germline V gene data show CDR1 as SGHNT and CDR2 as YYREEE (reference sequence). V lost 0 bases, J lost 4 bases, and 10 bases lay in between. The CDR3 sequence: CASSLEIYSYGYTF. The CDR3 DNA reads as TGTGCCAGCAGCTTGGAAATATACAGCTATGGCTACACCTTC. Full variable domain (remainder filled in from reference TRBV5-4 and TRBJ1-2): ETGVTQSPTHLIKTRGQQVTLRCSSQSGHNTVSWYQQALGQGPQFIFQYYREEENGRGNFPPRFSGLQFPNYSSELNVNALELDDSALYLCASSLEIYSYGYTFGSGTRLTVV.

The chain has TRBV10-2 and TRBJ2-2; D might be TRBD2 (5 bases). The CDR3 extends over 15 amino acids. Germline V gene lookup returns CDR1 WSHSY and CDR2 SAAADI. With 7 bases removed from V and 6 bases from J, the gap between germline ends came to 18 bases. CDR3 coding DNA: TGCGCCAGCACCAGCGCTCCTAGAGGGTCCGGGGAGCTGTTTTTT. Amino acids: CASTSAPRGSGELFF.

This clone was picked up a small number of times. This chain uses TRBV29-1 with TRBJ1-4; TRBD1 might be the D (5 bases). This CDR3 has 14 amino acids. The V gene lost 0 bases and the J gene lost 6 bases, with 11 bases spanning the gap. Germline V gene sequence: CDR1 SQVTM, CDR2 ANQGSEA. The CDR3 is CSVEEDGRDEKLFF. The DNA for the CDR3 is TGCAGCGTTGAAGAGGATGGCAGGGATGAAAAACTGTTTTTT.

In its sample, this clone was seen a few times. The chain couples TRBV7-6 to TRBJ2-4; 9 bases agree with TRBD1. The J segment lost 3 bases and the V segment lost 5 bases, leaving 8 bases of the junction unmatched. Per the germline V gene, CDR1 is SGHVS and CDR2 is FNYEAQ. The CDR3 is 16 amino acids. This CDR3 reads CASSPYPGQGKNIQYF. CDR3 DNA sequence: TGTGCCAGCAGCCCGTACCCGGGACAGGGCAAAAACATTCAGTACTTC.

This clone was counted a single time. The rearrangement uses TRBV7-2 and TRBJ2-3, with 8 positions matching TRBD2. The J segment lost 4 bases and the V segment lost 6 bases, leaving 6 bases of the junction unmatched. Looked up from germline, CDR1 is SGHTA and CDR2 is FQGNSA. The CDR3 runs to 14 residues. The CDR3 region is CASRYGTSSDTQYF. DNA for the CDR3: TGTGCCAGCAGATACGGGACTAGTTCAGATACGCAGTATTTT.

The J gene is TRBJ1-2, the V gene TRBV5-1; TRBD1 matches at 7 bases. The CDR3 sequence is 14 residues long. The ends lost 6 bases at V and 0 bases at J; junction bases unmatched: 5. Germline V gene sequence: CDR1 SGHRS, CDR2 YFSETQ. CDR3 amino acids: CASTQGQPNYGYTF. The CDR3 DNA is TGCGCCAGCACCCAGGGACAGCCTAACTATGGCTACACCTTC.

V gene TRBV11-3 combines with J gene TRBJ2-2, with 10 bases aligning to TRBD1. The CDR3 is 16 amino acids. Looked up from germline, CDR1 is SGHNT and CDR2 is YENEEA. With 5 bases clipped from V and 6 bases from J, the junction kept 9 bases outside the gene matches. In DNA form, the CDR3 reads TGTGCCAGCAGCCCCGGGACAGGGGACTTACCCGGGGAGCTGTTTTTT. Amino acids: CASSPGTGDLPGELFF.

This chain links TRBV30 with TRBJ1-1; 8 bases are shared with TRBD1. The CDR3 covers 12 residues. CDR1 is GTSNPN, CDR2 SVGIG, per germline (reference sequence). The V and J ends lost 7 bases and 4 bases, in that order; junction bases with no gene match: 5. The CDR3 region is CALSRGPTEAFF. The CDR3 DNA reads TGTGCCTTATCCAGGGGGCCCACTGAAGCTTTCTTT.

The gene calls are TRBV5-1 and TRBJ1-1, with 8 bases matching TRBD1. The germline V gene has CDR1 SGHRS and CDR2 YFSETQ. CDR3 length: 16 residues. Trimming removed 4 bases from V and 11 bases from J; junction bases left unmatched: 19. CDR3 in DNA: TGCGCCAGCAGCCCTCACATGACAGGGGAAGGGGCAAGGGCTTTCTTT. Protein product: CASSPHMTGEGARAFF.

J is TRBJ2-3 and V is TRBV13; 11 nucleotides align to TRBD2. Germline V lookup: CDR1 PRHDT, CDR2 FYEKMQ (reference sequence). The J segment lost 5 bases and the V segment lost 4 bases, leaving 2 bases of the junction unmatched. The CDR3 covers 14 residues. CDR3 amino acids: CASSSGTSGDTQYF. DNA of the CDR3: TGTGCCAGCAGCTCCGGGACTAGCGGAGATACGCAGTATTTT.

For the CDR3, the DNA is TGTGCCAGCAGTACTATATCCGGGACAGGGTCCTACGAGCAGTACTTC. Translating it yields CASSTISGTGSYEQYF. The genes are TRBV5-4 and TRBJ2-7, with TRBD1 matching over 9 bases. J gave up 1 base and V 5 bases, and 10 bases lay outside the gene matches. Germline CDR1 reads SGHNT; CDR2 reads YYREEE (reference sequence). The CDR3 loop spans 16 amino acids.

This chain joins TRBV4-3 and TRBJ1-2; D gene uncertain. Trimming shortened V by 0 bases and J by 5 bases, and 13 bases separated the two germline ends. CDR3 size: 15 residues. Germline V lookup: CDR1 LGHNA, CDR2 YSLEER. The CDR3 is CASSQDAGGPYGYTF. The CDR3, as DNA: TGCGCCAGCAGCCAAGACGCCGGAGGCCCGTATGGCTACACCTTC.

This chain uses TRBV5-8 with TRBJ1-6; TRBD1 might be the D (6 bases). Germline V gives CDR1 SGHTS, CDR2 YDEGEE. The V end was cut by 2 bases, the J end by 11 bases, with 17 bases between. The CDR3 runs to 15 residues. In DNA, the CDR3 is TGTGCCAGCAGCTTTGTAACAGGGCTTGGACCACCCCTCCACTTT. This translates into CASSFVTGLGPPLHF.

This rearrangement joins TRBV7-3 to TRBJ1-6; 9 bases are a match to TRBD1. The junction had 5 bases not matched to a gene; V was cut back by 5 bases and J by 9 bases. The germline V gene has CDR1 SGHTA and CDR2 FQGTGA. The length of the CDR3 is 14 residues. The CDR3 DNA is TGTGCCAGCAGCCGGACAGGGGCAGGTTCACCCCTCCACTTT. It yields the protein CASSRTGAGSPLHF.

The chain couples TRBV6-2 or TRBV6-3 to TRBJ1-6; tentatively, D is TRBD1 (5 bases). V was cut by 2 bases and J by 8 bases, with 19 bases left in between. The CDR3 runs 17 residues. Germline lookup yields CDR1 MNHEY and CDR2 SVGEGT. In DNA form, the CDR3 reads TGTGCCAGCAGTTACGAGGTCAGGGTAATGCCAGATTCACCCCTCCACTTT. This encodes CASSYEVRVMPDSPLHF.

The chain recombines TRBV9 with TRBJ2-2; D ambiguous. Germline-derived CDR1 and CDR2 are SGDLS and YYNGEE. The CDR3 runs 13 residues. The germline V and J ends were trimmed by 9 bases and 2 bases, with 11 bases remaining between them. The CDR3 sequence is CATANINTGELFF. DNA for the CDR3: TGTGCCACCGCCAACATAAACACCGGGGAGCTGTTTTTT.

The chain couples TRBV13 to TRBJ2-3; 7 positions match TRBD1. The CDR3 extends over 16 amino acids. V shed 7 bases and J 2 bases; nucleotides not matched to a gene: 12. Per germline, CDR1 PRHDT and CDR2 FYEKMQ (reference sequence). CDR3 amino acids: CASTPFRGQYTDTQYF. The CDR3 bases are TGTGCCAGCACCCCCTTCCGGGGACAGTACACAGATACGCAGTATTTT.

The V gene is TRBV7-3, the J gene TRBJ1-1; 8 nucleotides match TRBD1. V dropped 3 bases and J dropped 2; count of bases not matched to a gene: 5. The CDR3 length is 15 residues. Germline V gene sequence: CDR1 SGHTA, CDR2 FQGTGA. CDR3 DNA sequence: TGTGCCAGCAGCTTTACAGGACAGGGCAACACTGAAGCTTTCTTT. Translating it yields CASSFTGQGNTEAFF.

The V call is TRBV13, the J call TRBJ2-2, with 9 bases that match TRBD2. Trimming took 6 bases from V and 7 from J; bases not matched to a gene: 9. The V gene's germline CDR1 is PRHDT and CDR2 FYEKMQ (reference sequence). The CDR3 is made up of 15 amino acids. The CDR3 loop reads CASRQAGGPGGELFF. The CDR3 bases are TGTGCCAGCAGGCAGGCGGGGGGGCCCGGCGGGGAGCTGTTTTTT.

The chain carries TRBV20-1 and TRBJ1-1, with 10 positions matching TRBD1. V gave up 3 bases and J gave up 6 bases; unmatched junction bases: 4. The CDR3 length is 13 residues. Germline CDR1 and CDR2: DFQATT and SNEGSKA (reference sequence). The CDR3 DNA sequence: TGCAGTGCTAGTAAGGACAGGGGGGCTGAAGCTTTCTTT. This translates into CSASKDRGAEAFF.

The rearrangement joins TRBV7-2 to TRBJ1-1; maybe TRBD1 (5 bases). The V gene's germline CDR1 is SGHTA and CDR2 FQGNSA. CDR3 length equals 12 residues. V was trimmed by 3 bases and J by 5 bases, leaving 7 bases between them. This chain's CDR3 is CASSFKGTEAFF. The CDR3 DNA sequence: TGTGCCAGCAGCTTCAAGGGGACTGAAGCTTTCTTT.

The chain is built from TRBV19 and TRBJ1-1; no firm D call. The CDR3 sequence is 14 residues long. Germline lookup yields CDR1 LNHDA and CDR2 SQIVND (reference sequence). V lost 7 bases, J lost 1 base, and 13 bases lay in between. CDR3 DNA sequence: TGTGCCAGTACTATGCGGGGTGGGAACACTGAAGCTTTCTTT. Translation: CASTMRGGNTEAFF.

The gene calls are TRBV7-9 and TRBJ1-1; perhaps TRBD1 as D (5 bases). Trimming took 0 bases from V and 3 from J, leaving 14 bases between them. Germline CDR1 SEHNR, CDR2 FQNEAQ (reference sequence). There are 16 residues in the CDR3. CDR3 amino acids: CASSLAVAGLDTEAFF. CDR3 bases: TGTGCCAGCAGCTTAGCGGTCGCAGGGTTGGACACTGAAGCTTTCTTT.